This T cell receptor (beta chain) came from a study of blood T cell repertoires in COVID-19. Study information: T cells, B-cell-depleted T cells, or PBMCs provided the cDNA or gDNA that served as material.

TCRdb's table, derived via immunoSEQ multiplex PCR, lists solely in-frame clones and lacks some. This table holds approximately 94,000 clones, 80% to 90% found once. CDR1 is SGHAT, CDR2 FQNNGV, per germline. The CDR3 runs to 15 residues. J gave up 7 bases and V 1 base, and 9 bases lay outside the gene matches. This TCR was sampled from a human donor in a cohort sampled during active COVID-19. V and J are TRBV11-2 and TRBJ2-5; 7 bases are a match to TRBD1. The sequencing sample was made of peripheral blood. CDR3 nucleotide sequence: TGTGCCAGCAGCTTAGGTGCACAGGGGTTTAGGACCCAGTACTTC. This translates into CASSLGAQGFRTQYF.